These 11 T cell receptor beta chains came from one sample sequenced in a study of neurological immune-mediated disorders. TCRdb ran MiXCR on the 5' RACE reads and lists one entry per CDR3 protein. The sample lists around 64,000 distinct CDR3 sequences, 2.5% to 4% occurring once. Material: PBMCs. The receptors were gathered from a woman in her forties or fifties with multiple sclerosis.

This clonotype was detected ten times or more. The V call is TRBV21-1, the J call TRBJ2-7; the table calls TRBD2, which could not be checked here. TRBV21-1 is termed a pseudogene. The CDR3 consists of 15 residues. Written as DNA, the CDR3 is TGTGCCAGCAGCAAGCTTGCACAAGGGCACTACGAGCAGTACTTC. Protein product: CASSKLAQGHYEQYF.

This clonotype was counted ten times or more. The J gene is TRBJ2-3, the V gene TRBV6-1; possible D gene TRBD2, 6 bases. V was clipped by 5 bases and J by 10 bases, with 16 bases between them. Looked up from germline, CDR1 is MNHNS and CDR2 is SASEGT. The CDR3 covers 13 residues. CDR3 DNA sequence: TGTGCCAGCAGTAAGCGACTAGTCCCTCCGCAGTATTTT. Translation gives CASSKRLVPPQYF.

This clonotype showed up many times. The V call is TRBV5-1, the J call TRBJ1-1; TRBD1 matches 9 bases. V was pared by 6 bases and J by 7 bases, with 13 bases of the junction left unmatched. CDR3 length: 15 amino acids. Germline V gene data show CDR1 as SGHRS and CDR2 as YFSETQ. CDR3 in DNA: TGCGCCAGCACCGAACAGGGGGCGCAAACAAATGAAGCTTTCTTT. Translating it yields CASTEQGAQTNEAFF. Based on the CDR3 plus reference TRBV5-1 and TRBJ1-1, the full variable domain is KAGVTQTPRYLIKTRGQQVTLSCSPISGHRSVSWYQQTPGQGLQFLFEYFSETQRNKGNFPGRFSGRQFSNSRSEMNVSTLELGDSALYLCASTEQGAQTNEAFFGQGTRLTVV.

With respect to this clonotype: The germline gene is not matched at one end of the junction; a read error may be the cause. The chain links TRBV6-2 or TRBV6-3 to TRBJ2-1, with TRBD2 identical over 11 bases. The germline CDR1 and CDR2 sequences are MNHEY and SVGEGT. This CDR3 contains 15 residues. The chain's CDR3 is CANSPRLAGSHEQFF. CDR3 in DNA: TGTGCCAACAGTCCCCGACTAGCGGGGAGTCATGAGCAGTTCTTC.

The sample holds many counts of this clonotype. The genes are TRBV5-6 and TRBJ2-1, with TRBD1 as a possible D gene (5 bases). The CDR3 contains 15 residues. The germline CDR1 and CDR2 sequences are SGHDT and YYEEEE. Trimming shortened V by 4 bases and J by 1 base, and 12 bases separated the two germline ends. CDR3 DNA sequence: TGTGCCAGCAGCCCGGTGGACACGTCCTACAATGAGCAGTTCTTC. The encoded protein is CASSPVDTSYNEQFF.

In this sample, this clonotype turned up many times. The genes are TRBV28 and TRBJ1-4; D remains ambiguous. V lost 2 bases and J lost 4, with 14 bases in between. CDR1 and CDR2 (germline): MDHEN, SYDVKM. This CDR3 is built from 16 residues. The CDR3 protein is CASSLGVGPINEKLFF. CDR3 nucleotides: TGTGCCAGCAGTTTAGGAGTAGGACCGATTAATGAAAAACTGTTTTTT.

This clonotype was found many times. The chain recombines TRBV5-6 with TRBJ2-7, with TRBD2 identical over 8 bases. The CDR3 spans 16 residues. Germline V CDR1 and CDR2: SGHDT, YYEEEE. Unmatched junction bases numbered 9, after V lost 0 bases and J lost 4 bases. Here the CDR3 DNA reads TGTGCCAGCAGCTTGGCCGGGGGGGCCTTAGTTTACGAGCAGTACGTC. It encodes CASSLAGGALVYEQYV.

This clonotype has a count of ten or more. The chain recombines TRBV12-3 or TRBV12-4 with TRBJ1-5, with D hard to call. This CDR3 comprises 15 residues. Between the trimmed V and J ends, which lost 1 base and 2 bases, there was a span of 9 bases. CDR3 in DNA: TGTGCCAGCAGTTTAGTCCCCCAAGGCAATCAGCCCCAGCATTTT. Encoded protein: CASSLVPQGNQPQHF.

The V gene is TRBV20-1, the J gene TRBJ2-1; no reliable D call. This CDR3 region has 12 residues. Germline V gives CDR1 DFQATT, CDR2 SNEGSKA (reference sequence). Trimming stripped 1 base from V and 3 bases from J, with 4 bases between. The CDR3 coding sequence is TGCAGTGCTAGAGGCAACTACAATGAGCAGTTCTTC. This encodes CSARGNYNEQFF.

This clonotype was seen at least ten times. This chain uses TRBV7-2 with TRBJ2-3, with TRBD2 matching over 14 bases. V shed 0 bases and J 4 bases; nucleotides not matched to a gene: 6. There are 18 residues in the CDR3. Germline CDR1 SGHTA, CDR2 FQGNSA. The CDR3 DNA reads TGTGCCAGCAGCTTAGCGCGGACTAGCGGGAGGAGGGCAGATACGCAGTATTTT. Amino acids: CASSLARTSGRRADTQYF. The full variable domain, rest sourced from reference TRBV7-2 and TRBJ2-3, is GAGVSQSPSNKVTEKGKDVELRCDPISGHTALYWYRQSLGQGLEFLIYFQGNSAPDKSGLPSDRFSAERTGGSVSTLTIQRTQQEDSAVYLCASSLARTSGRRADTQYFGPGTRLTVL.

This clonotype was detected ten times or more. This chain joins TRBV7-8 and TRBJ1-3; tentative D call: TRBD1 (5 bases). The CDR3 consists of 15 residues. Between the trimmed V and J ends, which lost 5 bases and 15 bases, there was a span of 26 bases. Germline CDR1 and CDR2: SGHVS and FQNEAQ. CDR3 sequence (DNA): TGTGCCAGCAGCCCGTACGGGACCGCCCGACGTCTTACATATTTT. This codes for CASSPYGTARRLTYF.